Included here is one T cell receptor (beta chain) sequence, with context. CDR1 DFQATT and CDR2 SNEGSKA come from the germline V gene (reference sequence). The CDR3 loop spans 14 amino acids. Trimming took 0 bases from V and 7 from J, leaving 15 bases between them. A second PCR of 7 to 11 cycles used a sample-barcoded 5' primer and a J-beta primer mix. Tagging of each cDNA molecule was performed by a template-switch adaptor with 12 random nucleotides. MiXCR, applied by TCRdb to the 5' RACE reads, yields one record per CDR3 protein. The sample comprises roughly 730,000 distinct CDR3 sequences, 56% of which are singletons, and roughly 25% rests with the top ten. The data were taken from a study of blood T cells in healthy people across ages.

The clonotype was recovered from a man in his forties or fifties in good health. The sample consisted of blood. The V gene is TRBV20-1, the J gene TRBJ1-1; the D gene is possibly TRBD1 (6 bases). The CDR3 loop is CSARDLSRGVEAFF. CDR3 in DNA: TGCAGTGCTAGAGATCTGAGCAGGGGAGTTGAAGCTTTCTTT.